The entry below gives a single T cell receptor beta chain sequence along with its context. This sample was included in a study of CD8+CD57+ T cells in acquired aplastic anemia. Genomic DNA constituted the template upon which TCR beta VDJ and CDR3 profiling was performed. TCRdb reanalysed the reads using MiXCR and keeps one entry per CDR3 protein. The sample yields about 260,000 distinct CDR3 sequences, approximately 79% seen once. The junction had 18 bases not matched to a gene; V was cut back by 5 bases and J by 14 bases. The CDR3 loop spans 15 amino acids. CDR1 is SEHNR, CDR2 FQNEAQ, per germline (reference sequence). Whoever was chosen for sequencing had shown CD8+CD57+ cell expansion by flow cytometry.

Sequenced sample: sorted CD4+, CD8+, or CD8+CD57+ T cells (not recorded which) from PBMCs. This TCR was sampled from a human donor with aplastic anemia. The chain combines TRBV7-9 with TRBJ2-5, with 9 bases aligning to TRBD1. This chain's CDR3 is CASSLTGGGTEAFYF. The CDR3 bases are TGTGCCAGCAGCCTCACAGGGGGCGGGACTGAAGCTTTCTACTTC. Based on the CDR3 plus reference TRBV7-9 and TRBJ2-5, the full variable domain is DTGVSQNPRHKITKRGQNVTFRCDPISEHNRLYWYRQTLGQGPEFLTYFQNEAQLEKSRLLSDRFSAERPKGSFSTLEIQRTEQGDSAMYLCASSLTGGGTEAFYFGPGTRLLVL.